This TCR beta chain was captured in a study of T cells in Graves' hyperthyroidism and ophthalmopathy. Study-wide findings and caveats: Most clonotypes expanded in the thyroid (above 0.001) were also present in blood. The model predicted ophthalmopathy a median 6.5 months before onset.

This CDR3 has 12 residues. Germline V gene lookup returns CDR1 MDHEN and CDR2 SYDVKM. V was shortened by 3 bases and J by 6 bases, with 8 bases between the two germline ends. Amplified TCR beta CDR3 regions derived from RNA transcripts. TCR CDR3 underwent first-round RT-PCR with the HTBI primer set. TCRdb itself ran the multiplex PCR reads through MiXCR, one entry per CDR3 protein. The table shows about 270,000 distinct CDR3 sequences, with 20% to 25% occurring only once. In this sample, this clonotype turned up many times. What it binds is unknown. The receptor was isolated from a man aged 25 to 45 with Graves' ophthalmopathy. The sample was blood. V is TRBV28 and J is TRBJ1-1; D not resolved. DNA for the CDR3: TGTGCCAGCAGTTTTGGGTTGGCTGAAGCTTTCTTT. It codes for CASSFGLAEAFF.